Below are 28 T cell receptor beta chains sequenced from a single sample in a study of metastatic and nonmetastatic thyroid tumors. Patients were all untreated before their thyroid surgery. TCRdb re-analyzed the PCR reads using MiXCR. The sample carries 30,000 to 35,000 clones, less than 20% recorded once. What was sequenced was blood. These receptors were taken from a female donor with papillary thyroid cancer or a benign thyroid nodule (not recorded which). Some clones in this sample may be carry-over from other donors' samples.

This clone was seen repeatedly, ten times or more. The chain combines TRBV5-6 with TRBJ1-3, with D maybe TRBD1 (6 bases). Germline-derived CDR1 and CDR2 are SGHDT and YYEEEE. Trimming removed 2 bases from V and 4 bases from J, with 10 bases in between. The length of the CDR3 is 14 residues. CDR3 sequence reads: CASSLRGTGNTIYF. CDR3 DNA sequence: TGTGCCAGCAGCTTACGGGGGACAGGAAACACCATATATTTT.

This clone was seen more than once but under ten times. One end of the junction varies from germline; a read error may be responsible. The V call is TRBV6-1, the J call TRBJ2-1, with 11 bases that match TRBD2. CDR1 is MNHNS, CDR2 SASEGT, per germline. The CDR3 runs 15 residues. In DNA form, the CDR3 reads TGTGCCAGCAGTAGACTAGCGGGATCCCCCAATGAGCTGTTCTTC. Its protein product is CASSRLAGSPNELFF.

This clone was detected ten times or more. CDR3 DNA sequence: TGTGCCAGCAGTCGATGGGGGGGGACCCCCGAAGCTTTCTTT. It translates to CASSRWGGTPEAFF. The chain recombines TRBV28 with TRBJ1-1; weak D call: TRBD1 (5 bases). The germline V gene encodes CDR1 MDHEN and CDR2 SYDVKM. This CDR3 has 14 residues. The V gene lost 5 bases and the J gene lost 8 bases, with 18 bases spanning the gap.

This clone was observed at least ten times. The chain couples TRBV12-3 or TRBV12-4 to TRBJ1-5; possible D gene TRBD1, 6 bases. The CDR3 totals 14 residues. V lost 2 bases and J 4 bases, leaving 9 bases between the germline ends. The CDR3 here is CASSLQGSNQPQHF. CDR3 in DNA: TGTGCCAGCAGTTTACAGGGGTCAAATCAGCCCCAGCATTTT.

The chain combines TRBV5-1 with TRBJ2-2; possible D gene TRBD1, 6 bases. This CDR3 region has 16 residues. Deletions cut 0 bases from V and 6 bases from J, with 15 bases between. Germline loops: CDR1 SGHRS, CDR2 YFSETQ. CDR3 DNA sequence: TGCGCCAGCAGCTTGGATGGGGACATCCTGTCCGGGGAGCTGTTTTTT. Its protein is CASSLDGDILSGELFF.

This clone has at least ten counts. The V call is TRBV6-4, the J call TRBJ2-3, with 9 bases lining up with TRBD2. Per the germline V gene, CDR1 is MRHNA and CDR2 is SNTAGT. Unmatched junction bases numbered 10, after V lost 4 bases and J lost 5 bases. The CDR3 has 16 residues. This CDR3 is CASSAFSGSGRDTQYF. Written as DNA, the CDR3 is TGTGCCAGCAGTGCCTTTAGCGGGAGTGGAAGAGATACGCAGTATTTT.

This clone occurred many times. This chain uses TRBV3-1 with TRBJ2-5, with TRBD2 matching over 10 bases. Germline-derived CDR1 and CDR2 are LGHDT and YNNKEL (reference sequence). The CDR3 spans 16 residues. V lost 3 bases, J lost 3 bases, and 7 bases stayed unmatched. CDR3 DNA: TGTGCCAGCAGCCACATGGGACTAGCGTACAAAGAGACCCAGTACTTC. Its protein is CASSHMGLAYKETQYF.

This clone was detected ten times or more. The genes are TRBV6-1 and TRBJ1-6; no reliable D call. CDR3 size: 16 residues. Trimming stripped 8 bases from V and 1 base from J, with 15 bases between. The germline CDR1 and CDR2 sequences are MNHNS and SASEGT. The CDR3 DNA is TGTGCCAGCCCGACATTAGGGAGTTCCTATAATTCACCCCTCCACTTT. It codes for CASPTLGSSYNSPLHF.

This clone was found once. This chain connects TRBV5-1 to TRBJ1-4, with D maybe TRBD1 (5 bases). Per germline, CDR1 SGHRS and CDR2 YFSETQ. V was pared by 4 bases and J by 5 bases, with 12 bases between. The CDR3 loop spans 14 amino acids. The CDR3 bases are TGCGCCAGCAGCCAGACAGAGGACAATGAAAAACTGTTTTTT. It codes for CASSQTEDNEKLFF.

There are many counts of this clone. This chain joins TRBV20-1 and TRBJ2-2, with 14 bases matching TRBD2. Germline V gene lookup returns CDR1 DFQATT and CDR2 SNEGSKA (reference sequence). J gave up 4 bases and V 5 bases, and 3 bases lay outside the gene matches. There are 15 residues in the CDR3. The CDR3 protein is CSAPGLAGGTGELFF. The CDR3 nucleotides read TGCAGTGCTCCCGGACTAGCGGGAGGCACCGGGGAGCTGTTTTTT.

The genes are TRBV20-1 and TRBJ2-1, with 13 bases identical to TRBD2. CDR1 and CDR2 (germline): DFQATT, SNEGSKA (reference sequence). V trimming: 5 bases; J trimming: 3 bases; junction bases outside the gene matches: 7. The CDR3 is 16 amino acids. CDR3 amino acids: CSAPRTSGGDYNEQFF. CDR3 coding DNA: TGCAGTGCTCCCCGCACTAGCGGGGGGGACTACAATGAGCAGTTCTTC.

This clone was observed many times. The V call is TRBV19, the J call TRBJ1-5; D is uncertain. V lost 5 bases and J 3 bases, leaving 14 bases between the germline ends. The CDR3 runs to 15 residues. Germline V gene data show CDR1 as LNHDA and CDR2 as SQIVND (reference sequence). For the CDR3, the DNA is TGTGCCAGTAGTGGAGGACGGGCGAACAATCAGCCCCAGCATTTT. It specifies CASSGGRANNQPQHF.

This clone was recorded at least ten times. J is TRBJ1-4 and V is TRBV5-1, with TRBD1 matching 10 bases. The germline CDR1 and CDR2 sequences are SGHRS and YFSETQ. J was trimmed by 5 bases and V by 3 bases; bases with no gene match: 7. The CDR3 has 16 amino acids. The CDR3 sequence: CASSSTGGGGNEKLFF. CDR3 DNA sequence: TGCGCCAGCAGCTCGACAGGGGGCGGGGGAAATGAAAAACTGTTTTTT.

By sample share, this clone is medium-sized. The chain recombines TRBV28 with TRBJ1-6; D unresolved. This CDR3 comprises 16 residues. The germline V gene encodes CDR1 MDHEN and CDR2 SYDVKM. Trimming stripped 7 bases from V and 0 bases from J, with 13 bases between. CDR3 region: CASTWPQSSYNSPLHF. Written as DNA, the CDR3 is TGTGCCAGCACTTGGCCACAGAGCTCCTATAATTCACCCCTCCACTTT.

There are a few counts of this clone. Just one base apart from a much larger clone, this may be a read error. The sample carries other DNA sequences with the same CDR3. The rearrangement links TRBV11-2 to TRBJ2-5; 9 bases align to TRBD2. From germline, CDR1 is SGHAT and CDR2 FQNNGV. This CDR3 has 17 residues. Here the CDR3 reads CASSYPVLAGSEETQYF. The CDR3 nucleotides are TGTGCCAGCAGCTACCCTGTGCTAGCGGGATCTGAAGAGACCCAATACTTC.

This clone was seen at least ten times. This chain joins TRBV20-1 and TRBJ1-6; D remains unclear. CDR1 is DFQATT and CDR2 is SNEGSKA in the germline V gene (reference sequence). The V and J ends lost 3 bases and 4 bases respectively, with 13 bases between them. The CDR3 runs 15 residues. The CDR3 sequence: CSASWQITYNSPLHF. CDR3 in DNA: TGCAGTGCTAGTTGGCAGATTACTTATAATTCACCCCTCCACTTT.

CDR3: CSASGTGMTYEQYF. As DNA, the CDR3 is TGCAGTGCTAGCGGGACAGGGATGACCTACGAGCAGTACTTC. The chain joins TRBV20-1 to TRBJ2-7; 9 bases are a match to TRBD1. V lost 3 bases to trimming and J lost 2 bases; unmatched junction nucleotides: 5. Germline CDR1 reads DFQATT; CDR2 reads SNEGSKA (reference sequence). The CDR3 length is 14 residues.

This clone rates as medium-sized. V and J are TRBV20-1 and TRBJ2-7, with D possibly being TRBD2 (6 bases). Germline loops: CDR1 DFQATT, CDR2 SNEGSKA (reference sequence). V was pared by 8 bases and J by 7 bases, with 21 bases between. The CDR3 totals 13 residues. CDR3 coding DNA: TGCAGTACGACGGGACTCGCTGATGGAGAGCAGTACTTC. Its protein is CSTTGLADGEQYF.

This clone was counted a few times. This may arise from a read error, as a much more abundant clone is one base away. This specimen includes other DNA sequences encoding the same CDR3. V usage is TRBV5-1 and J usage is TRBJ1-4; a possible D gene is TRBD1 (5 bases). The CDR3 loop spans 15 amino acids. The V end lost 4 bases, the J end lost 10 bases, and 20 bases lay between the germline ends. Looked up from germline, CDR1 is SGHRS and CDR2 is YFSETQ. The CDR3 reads CASSPGGTTGGKLFF. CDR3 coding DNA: TGCGCCAGCAGCCCCGGGGGGACGACCGGAGGAAAACTGTTTTTT.

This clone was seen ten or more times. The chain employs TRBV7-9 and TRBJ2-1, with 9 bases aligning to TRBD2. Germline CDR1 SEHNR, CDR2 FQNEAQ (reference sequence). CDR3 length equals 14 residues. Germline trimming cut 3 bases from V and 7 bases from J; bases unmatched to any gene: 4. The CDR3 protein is CASSLNSGSNEQFF. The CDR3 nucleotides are TGTGCCAGCAGCTTGAATAGCGGGAGTAATGAGCAGTTCTTC.

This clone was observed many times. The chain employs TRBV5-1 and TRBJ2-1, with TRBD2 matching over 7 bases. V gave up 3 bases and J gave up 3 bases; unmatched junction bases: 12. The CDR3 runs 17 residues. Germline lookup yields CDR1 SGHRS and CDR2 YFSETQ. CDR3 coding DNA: TGCGCCAGCAGCTCCTCTGGCCCTAGCGGCATCTACAATGAGCAGTTCTTC. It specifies CASSSSGPSGIYNEQFF.

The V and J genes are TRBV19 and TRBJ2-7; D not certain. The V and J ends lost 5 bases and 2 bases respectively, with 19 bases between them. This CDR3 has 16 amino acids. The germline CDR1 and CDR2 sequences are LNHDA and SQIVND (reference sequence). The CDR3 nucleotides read TGTGCCAGTAGTGCGCTCAACGTTGCCAAACCCTACGAGCAGTACTTC. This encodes CASSALNVAKPYEQYF.

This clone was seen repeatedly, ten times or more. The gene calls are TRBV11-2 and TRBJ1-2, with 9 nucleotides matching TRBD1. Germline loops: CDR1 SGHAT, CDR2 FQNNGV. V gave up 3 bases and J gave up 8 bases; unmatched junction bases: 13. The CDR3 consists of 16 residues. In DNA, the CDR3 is TGTGCCAGCAGCTTCTCCCCCCACGGGACAGGGTCCGGCTACACCTTC. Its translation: CASSFSPHGTGSGYTF. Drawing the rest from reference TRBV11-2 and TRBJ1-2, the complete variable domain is EAGVAQSPRYKIIEKRQSVAFWCNPISGHATLYWYQQILGQGPKLLIQFQNNGVVDDSQLPKDRFSAERLKGVDSTLKIQPAKLEDSAVYLCASSFSPHGTGSGYTFGSGTRLTVV.

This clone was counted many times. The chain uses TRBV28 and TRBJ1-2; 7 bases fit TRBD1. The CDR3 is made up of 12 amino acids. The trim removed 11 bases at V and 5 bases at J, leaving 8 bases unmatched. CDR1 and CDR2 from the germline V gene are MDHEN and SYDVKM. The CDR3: CAAWDRLYGYTF. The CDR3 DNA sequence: TGTGCCGCATGGGACAGATTATATGGCTACACCTTC.

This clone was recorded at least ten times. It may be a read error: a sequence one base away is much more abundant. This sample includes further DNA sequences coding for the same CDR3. Written as DNA, the CDR3 is TGTGCCAGCAGTTTGGGGGCGGAGTCGTCTAGTACAGATACGCAGTATTTT. This codes for CASSLGAESSSTDTQYF. V gene TRBV27 combines with J gene TRBJ2-3; a weak D match, TRBD1 (6 bases). Trimming left V 3 bases short and J 3 bases short, with 19 bases between. CDR1 and CDR2 from the germline V gene are MNHEY and SMNVEV (reference sequence). The CDR3 has 17 amino acids.

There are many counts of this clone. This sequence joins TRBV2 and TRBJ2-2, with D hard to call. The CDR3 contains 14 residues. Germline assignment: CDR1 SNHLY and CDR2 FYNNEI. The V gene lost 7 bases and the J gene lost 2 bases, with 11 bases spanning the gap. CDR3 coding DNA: TGTGCCAGCAAAAGGTCGCAAAACACCGGGGAGCTGTTTTTT. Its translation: CASKRSQNTGELFF.

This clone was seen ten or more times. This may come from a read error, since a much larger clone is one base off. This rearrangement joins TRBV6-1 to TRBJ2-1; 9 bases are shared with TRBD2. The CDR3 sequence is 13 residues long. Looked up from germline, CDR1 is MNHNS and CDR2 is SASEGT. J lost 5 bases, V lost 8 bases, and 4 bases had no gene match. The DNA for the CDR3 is TGTGCCAGCGACCGACTAGCGGACAATGAGCAGTTCTTC. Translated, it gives CASDRLADNEQFF.

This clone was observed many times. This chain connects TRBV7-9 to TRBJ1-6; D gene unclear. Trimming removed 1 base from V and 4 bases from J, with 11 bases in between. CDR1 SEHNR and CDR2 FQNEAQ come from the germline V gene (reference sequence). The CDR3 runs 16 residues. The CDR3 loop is CASSLGAGFYNSPLHF. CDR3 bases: TGTGCCAGCAGCTTAGGCGCGGGGTTTTATAATTCACCCCTCCACTTT.